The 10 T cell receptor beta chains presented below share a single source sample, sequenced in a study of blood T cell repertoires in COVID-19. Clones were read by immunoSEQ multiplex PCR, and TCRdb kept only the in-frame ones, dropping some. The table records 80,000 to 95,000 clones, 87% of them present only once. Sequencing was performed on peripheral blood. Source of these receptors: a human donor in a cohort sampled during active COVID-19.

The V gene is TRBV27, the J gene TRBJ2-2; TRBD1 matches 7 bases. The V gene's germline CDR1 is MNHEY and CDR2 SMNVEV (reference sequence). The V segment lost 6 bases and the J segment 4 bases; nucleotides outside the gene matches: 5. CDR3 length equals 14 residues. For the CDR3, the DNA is TGTGCCAGCAGCCCGACAGGGACCACCGGGGAGCTGTTTTTT. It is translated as CASSPTGTTGELFF.

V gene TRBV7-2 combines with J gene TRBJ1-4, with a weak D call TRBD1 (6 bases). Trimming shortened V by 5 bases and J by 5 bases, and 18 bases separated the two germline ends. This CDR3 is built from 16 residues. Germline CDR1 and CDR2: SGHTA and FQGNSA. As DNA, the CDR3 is TGTGCCAGCAGCCCGGTCCGGGGGGCCCTCAATGAAAAACTGTTTTTT. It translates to CASSPVRGALNEKLFF.

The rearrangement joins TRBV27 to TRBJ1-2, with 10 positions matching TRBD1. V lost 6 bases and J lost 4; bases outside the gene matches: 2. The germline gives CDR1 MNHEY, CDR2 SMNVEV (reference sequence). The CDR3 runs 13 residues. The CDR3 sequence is CASRGQGGYGYTF. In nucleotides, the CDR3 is TGTGCCAGCAGAGGACAGGGGGGCTATGGCTACACCTTC.

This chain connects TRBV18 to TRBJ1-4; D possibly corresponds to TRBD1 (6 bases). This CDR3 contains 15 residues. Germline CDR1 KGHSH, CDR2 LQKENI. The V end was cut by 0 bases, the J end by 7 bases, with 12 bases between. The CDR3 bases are TGTGCCAGCTCACCACCTACAGGGAGCGGTGAAAAACTGTTTTTT. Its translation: CASSPPTGSGEKLFF.

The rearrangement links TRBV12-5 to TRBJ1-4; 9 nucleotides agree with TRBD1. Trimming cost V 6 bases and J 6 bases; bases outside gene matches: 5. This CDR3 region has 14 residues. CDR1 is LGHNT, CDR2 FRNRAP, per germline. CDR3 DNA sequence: TGTGCTAGTGGCCCGGACAGGGGAGATGAAAAACTGTTTTTT. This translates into CASGPDRGDEKLFF. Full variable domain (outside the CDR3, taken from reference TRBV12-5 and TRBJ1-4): DARVTQTPRHKVTEMGQEVTMRCQPILGHNTVFWYRQTMMQGLELLAYFRNRAPLDDSGMPKDRFSAEMPDATLATLKIQPSEPRDSAVYFCASGPDRGDEKLFFGSGTQLSVL.

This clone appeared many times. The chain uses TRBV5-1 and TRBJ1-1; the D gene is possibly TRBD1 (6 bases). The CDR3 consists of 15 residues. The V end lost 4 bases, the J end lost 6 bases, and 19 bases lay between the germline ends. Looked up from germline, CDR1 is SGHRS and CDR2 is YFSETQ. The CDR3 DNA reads TGCGCCAGCAGCCGACTTCCAGGGGATATAGCTGAAGCTTTCTTT. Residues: CASSRLPGDIAEAFF.

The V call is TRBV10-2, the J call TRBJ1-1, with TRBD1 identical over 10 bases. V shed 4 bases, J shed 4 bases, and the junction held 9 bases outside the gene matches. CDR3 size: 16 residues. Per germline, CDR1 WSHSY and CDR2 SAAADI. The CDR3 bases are TGCGCCAGCAGTGGTGGGGGACAGGGGAGATTCACTGAAGCTTTCTTT. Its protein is CASSGGGQGRFTEAFF.

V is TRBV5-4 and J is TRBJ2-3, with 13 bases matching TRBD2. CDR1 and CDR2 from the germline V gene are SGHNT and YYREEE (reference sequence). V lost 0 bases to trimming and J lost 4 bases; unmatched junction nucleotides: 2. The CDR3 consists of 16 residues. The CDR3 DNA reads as TGTGCCAGCAGCTTGGGACTAGCGGGGGGTTCAGATACGCAGTATTTT. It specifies CASSLGLAGGSDTQYF.

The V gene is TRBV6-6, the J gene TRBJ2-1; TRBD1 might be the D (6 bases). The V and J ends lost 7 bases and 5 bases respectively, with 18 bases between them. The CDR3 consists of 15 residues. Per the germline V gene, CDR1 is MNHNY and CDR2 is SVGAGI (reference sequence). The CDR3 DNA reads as TGTGCCAGCATAGGGGACATTAAGGGTCACAATGAGCAGTTCTTC. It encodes CASIGDIKGHNEQFF.

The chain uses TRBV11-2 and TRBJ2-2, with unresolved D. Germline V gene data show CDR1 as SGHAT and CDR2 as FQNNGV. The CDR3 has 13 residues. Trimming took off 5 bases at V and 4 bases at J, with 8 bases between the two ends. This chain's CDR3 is CASSRERTGELFF. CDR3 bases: TGTGCCAGCAGCCGAGAGCGCACCGGGGAGCTGTTTTTT. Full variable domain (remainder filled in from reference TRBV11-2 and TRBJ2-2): EAGVAQSPRYKIIEKRQSVAFWCNPISGHATLYWYQQILGQGPKLLIQFQNNGVVDDSQLPKDRFSAERLKGVDSTLKIQPAKLEDSAVYLCASSRERTGELFFGEGSRLTVL.